The 6 T cell receptor beta chains given below trace back to one sample, sequenced in a study of T cells in tuberculosis (dated by TCRdb to 2017 to 2018). Libraries were constructed by the immunoSEQ multiplex PCR assay. TCRdb retrieved this table from immuneACCESS and kept in-frame rearrangements only. Not all clones are present; in checked studies, unresolved V genes account for under half, and no reason is known for the remainder. Present in this sample are around 38,000 clones, roughly 96% of which were seen just once. 3.5% to 4.5% of the sample is held by the ten biggest clonotypes. Material: PBMCs. The origin of the receptors is a donor between 10 and 35 years old with latent tuberculosis or without tuberculosis infection.

J is TRBJ1-1 and V is TRBV5-1; 10 positions match TRBD1. Germline V gives CDR1 SGHRS, CDR2 YFSETQ. J gave up 1 base and V 1 base, and 4 bases lay outside the gene matches. The CDR3 consists of 16 residues. DNA for the CDR3: TGCGCCAGCAGCTTGATCCGGGACAGGGGGAACACTGAAGCTTTCTTT. Protein product: CASSLIRDRGNTEAFF.

This chain connects TRBV19 to TRBJ2-5; 8 positions agree with TRBD2. Per the germline V gene, CDR1 is LNHDA and CDR2 is SQIVND (reference sequence). V was pared by 3 bases and J by 2 bases, with 2 bases of the junction left unmatched. This CDR3 has 14 amino acids. CDR3: CASSIQRGQETQYF. In DNA, the CDR3 is TGTGCCAGTAGTATCCAGCGGGGGCAAGAGACCCAGTACTTC.

This sequence joins TRBV4-1 and TRBJ1-2; 8 bases agree with TRBD1. CDR1 and CDR2 from the germline V gene are MGHRA and YSYEKL. Trimming at V came to 1 base and at J to 4 bases, leaving 5 bases not matched to a gene. There are 15 residues in the CDR3. The CDR3 loop is CASSQARTGIYGYTF. CDR3 DNA: TGCGCCAGCAGCCAAGCGAGGACAGGGATCTATGGCTACACCTTC.

The chain combines TRBV5-1 with TRBJ1-6; 9 nucleotides align to TRBD1. J gave up 7 bases and V 0 bases, and 2 bases lay outside the gene matches. The V gene's germline CDR1 is SGHRS and CDR2 YFSETQ. The CDR3 is 15 amino acids. The CDR3 DNA reads as TGCGCCAGCAGCTTGGAGGACAGGGGCAATTCACCCCTCCACTTT. It is translated as CASSLEDRGNSPLHF.

The chain combines TRBV19 with TRBJ2-1; 7 positions match TRBD2. Germline V lookup: CDR1 LNHDA, CDR2 SQIVND (reference sequence). CDR3 length: 17 amino acids. The junction had 18 bases not matched to a gene; V was cut back by 6 bases and J by 7 bases. For the CDR3, the DNA is TGTGCCAGTAGGAGCAGGGCTAGCGGTCCCCGGGAGAATGAGCAGTTCTTC. Encoded protein: CASRSRASGPRENEQFF.

The chain recombines TRBV7-9 with TRBJ1-1; 10 nucleotides align to TRBD1. Germline CDR1 reads SEHNR; CDR2 reads FQNEAQ (reference sequence). The CDR3 sequence is 17 residues long. V lost 5 bases, J lost 2 bases, and 11 bases stayed unmatched. This CDR3 reads CASSHPGQGRGNTEAFF. The DNA of the CDR3 is TGTGCCAGCAGCCATCCGGGACAGGGGAGAGGAAACACTGAAGCTTTCTTT.